These 5 T cell receptor beta chains originate from one sample sequenced in a study of blood T cell repertoires in COVID-19. Data came from immunoSEQ multiplex PCR; TCRdb stores just in-frame clones and leaves some out. The sample has roughly 280,000 clones; approximately 90% are singletons. Sequencing used PBMCs or T cells enriched from blood (not recorded which). The receptors come from a man in his forties or fifties who had been exposed to COVID-19.

The chain links TRBV7-9 to TRBJ1-2, with 9 nucleotides matching TRBD1. CDR1 SEHNR and CDR2 FQNEAQ come from the germline V gene (reference sequence). The CDR3 is made up of 15 amino acids. J lost 6 bases, V lost 5 bases, and 10 bases had no gene match. The CDR3 bases are TGTGCCAGCAGCCCGCGGGACAGGGAAGGGCATGGCTACACCTTC. Protein: CASSPRDREGHGYTF.

The V call is TRBV2, the J call TRBJ2-7, with 8 bases that match TRBD1. CDR1 SNHLY and CDR2 FYNNEI come from the germline V gene. There are 17 residues in the CDR3. V gave up 5 bases and J gave up 3 bases; unmatched junction bases: 15. The CDR3 region has the DNA TGTGCCAGCAGTCGCTCCGGGACAGGCCGGATTCTCTACGAGCAGTACTTC. Its protein product is CASSRSGTGRILYEQYF.

The chain has TRBV5-6 and TRBJ2-7, with D maybe TRBD2 (6 bases). Trimming took off 2 bases at V and 3 bases at J, with 9 bases between the two ends. CDR1 and CDR2 from the germline V gene are SGHDT and YYEEEE. CDR3 length: 13 residues. Here the CDR3 reads CASSFSGSYEQYF. The CDR3 DNA reads TGTGCCAGCAGCTTCTCCGGGAGCTACGAGCAGTACTTC.

This clone has a single count. The rearrangement links TRBV6-2 or TRBV6-3 to TRBJ2-2, with TRBD2 matching over 8 bases. Germline CDR1 is MNHEY and CDR2 is SVGEGT. Trimming removed 2 bases from V and 4 bases from J; junction bases left unmatched: 15. The CDR3 is 19 residues long. The CDR3 DNA reads as TGTGCCAGCAGTTACGCCGTTGCTAGCGGGTCAAGGGGCACCGGGGAGCTGTTTTTT. Translation gives CASSYAVASGSRGTGELFF.

The rearrangement uses TRBV10-2 and TRBJ2-4; D perhaps matches TRBD2 (5 bases). There are 16 residues in the CDR3. V gave up 6 bases and J gave up 7 bases, with 22 bases separating them. From germline, CDR1 is WSHSY and CDR2 SAAADI. The CDR3 spells CASSPPGTKKGNIQYF. The DNA for the CDR3 is TGCGCCAGCAGCCCACCGGGAACTAAGAAAGGGAACATTCAGTACTTC.